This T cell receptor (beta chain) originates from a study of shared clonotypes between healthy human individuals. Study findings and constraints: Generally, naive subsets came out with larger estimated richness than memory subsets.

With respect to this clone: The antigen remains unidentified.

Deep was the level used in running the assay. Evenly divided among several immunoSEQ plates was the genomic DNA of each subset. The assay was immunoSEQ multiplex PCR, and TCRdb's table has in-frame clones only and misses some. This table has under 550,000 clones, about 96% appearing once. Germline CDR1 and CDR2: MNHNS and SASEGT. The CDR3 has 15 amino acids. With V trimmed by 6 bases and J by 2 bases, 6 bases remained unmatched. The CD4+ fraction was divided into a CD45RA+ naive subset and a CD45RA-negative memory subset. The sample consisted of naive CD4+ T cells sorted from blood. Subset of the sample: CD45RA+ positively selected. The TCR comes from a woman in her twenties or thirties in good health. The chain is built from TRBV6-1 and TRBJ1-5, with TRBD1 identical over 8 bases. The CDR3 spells CASRPGQGGNQPQHF. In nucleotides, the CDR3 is TGTGCCAGCAGGCCCGGACAGGGAGGCAATCAGCCCCAGCATTTT.